This entry concerns a single TCR beta chain. This clonotype was seen many times. Its specific antigen is unknown. No much larger clonotype is one base removed from it; base qualities were not supplied. Only healthy Caucasian donors were included. The researchers also sequenced three unrelated adults who were not twins: a male aged 18 to 29, a male aged 50 to 60, and a female aged 50 to 60. Using Miltenyi CD45RO+ enrichment and human naive T-cell isolation kits, memory (CD45RO+) and naive T cells were isolated from PBMC. For CDR1 and CDR2, the germline V gene lists KGHDR and SFDVKD. After removal of 5 bases from V and 6 bases from J, the junction retains 7 bases not matched to a gene. The CDR3 runs 15 residues from the cysteine to the phenylalanine. Only the CDR3 part of the read is kept: 45 bases, read in frame from the first base. The sample belongs to a study of identical twins (dated by TCRdb to 2016 to 2017). Background on the whole study: TCR alpha and beta repertoires from monozygotic twins, unrelated adults of various ages and cord blood were deep-sequenced to test whether fetal clonotypes persist. To rule out contamination, the twin experiments were replicated at different times with different library preparation protocols.

Library preparation employed 5' RACE. The reads were generated on an Illumina HiSeq 2000. A universal primer binding site was introduced by template switching, and a unique molecular identifier was present in the final cDNA, enabling accurate counting of TCR cDNA molecules. Specific primers in the conserved constant-segment region were used to synthesize first-strand cDNA for TCR alpha and beta chains. To control for contamination, every cDNA library carried two barcodes: a SMART-Mk sample barcode plus Illumina barcodes. TruSeq adapter sequences and Illumina sample barcodes were added in two successive PCR steps. TCR alpha and beta cDNA libraries were sequenced on the Illumina HiSeq platform with custom primers. Processing in the source paper ran as follows. MiGEC processed the raw reads to extract unique molecular identifiers, while MiXCR was used to determine the CDR3 positions. For each individual, recombination models were inferred using an EM algorithm with the repgenHMM and IGoR tools. Shared clonotypes were analyzed with the tcR package in R, and sharing was normalized by the product of cloneset sizes. To study raw recombination without the effects of thymic and clonal selection, out-of-frame nonproductive sequences were analyzed. TCRdb trimmed the raw reads at Q25, called clones with MiXCR and kept productive beta chains. Every entry covers one CDR3 protein and lists the most common genes and DNA from its rows. The V and J calls here are based on TCRdb, not the publication. This sample is represented by roughly 690,000 distinct CDR3 sequences; less than 7% of them were singletons. The ten largest account for around 1.7% of the sample.

Paper-wide results and their limitations: Invariant T cells such as MAIT and iNKT could partly confound zero-insertion analyses, though diverse VJ usage argued against this for most clonotypes. Out-of-frame TCR alpha sequences shared between twins showed an excess of low generation-probability sequences compared with coincidental sharing between unrelated individuals. Abundant cord blood beta clonotypes had fewer insertions, young adult naive repertoires showed a similar but weaker trend, and memory repertoires showed no such trend. In monozygotic twins, recombination models systematically underestimated out-of-frame TCR alpha sharing, but the models matched the sharing seen between unrelated individuals. Excess twin sharing in beta out-of-frame sequences was weaker because fewer shared sequences lowered the signal-to-noise ratio. Because the same donors could not be followed over many years, the conclusions depended on cross-sectional statistical analysis.

Material for sequencing was naive T cells sorted from blood. This specimen's cell subset or site label, per the study, means: cells isolated with a human naive T-cell isolation kit. This chain is built from TRBV24-1 and TRBJ2-1; TRBD2 agrees with 9 junctional bases. The receptor's source is a man aged 18 to 35 in good health. The nucleotide sequence is given as TGTGCCACCAGTGGTCCTGGACTAGCGACCAATGAGCAGTTCTTC. This is translated as CATSGPGLATNEQFF.